These 4 T cell receptor beta chains share one sample of origin, sequenced in a study of CD8+ T cells in alopecia areata. As the sequencing template, cDNA was produced by extracting RNA and reverse transcribing it. Assay: immunoSEQ multiplex PCR; the TCRdb copy retains only in-frame clones and omits some. The sample yields 120,000 to 150,000 clones, about 90% seen once. The sequences come from CD8+ T cells sorted from blood, collected at week 0. These receptors were collected from a human donor with alopecia areata.

This rearrangement joins TRBV7-6 to TRBJ2-7, with a tentative D call TRBD1 (5 bases). CDR3 length equals 15 residues. V lost 1 base, J lost 3 bases, and 13 bases lay in between. From germline, CDR1 is SGHVS and CDR2 FNYEAQ. The CDR3 DNA sequence: TGTGCCAGCAGCTTAGAGGCCAGGGATCTCTACGAGCAGTACTTC. Its protein product is CASSLEARDLYEQYF.

The chain links TRBV11-2 to TRBJ2-4; 7 bases are shared with TRBD1. This CDR3 is built from 13 residues. Germline trimming cut 7 bases from V and 9 bases from J; bases unmatched to any gene: 9. Germline CDR1 reads SGHAT; CDR2 reads FQNNGV. CDR3 sequence: CASKGTGALIQYF. In DNA, the CDR3 is TGTGCCAGCAAGGGAACAGGGGCCCTCATTCAGTACTTC. The complete variable domain, with remaining parts taken from reference TRBV11-2 and TRBJ2-4, reads EAGVAQSPRYKIIEKRQSVAFWCNPISGHATLYWYQQILGQGPKLLIQFQNNGVVDDSQLPKDRFSAERLKGVDSTLKIQPAKLEDSAVYLCASKGTGALIQYFGAGTRLSVL.

In DNA, the CDR3 is TGTGCCAGTAGTCTTTCGCCTTCCTACGAGCAGTACTTC. It specifies CASSLSPSYEQYF. V and J are TRBV19 and TRBJ2-7, with D unresolved. The CDR3 has 13 residues. CDR1 and CDR2 from the germline V gene are LNHDA and SQIVND (reference sequence). The ends were cut back, 5 bases at V and 1 base at J, with 9 bases in the middle.

V gene TRBV9 combines with J gene TRBJ2-1; D gene unclear. The CDR3 runs to 14 residues. The V and J ends lost 7 bases and 3 bases respectively, with 14 bases between them. The germline gives CDR1 SGDLS, CDR2 YYNGEE. CDR3 amino acids: CASAVAGGYNEQFF. The CDR3 DNA follows: TGTGCCAGCGCGGTAGCTGGCGGCTACAATGAGCAGTTCTTC.